This T cell receptor beta chain was obtained from a study of blood T cell repertoires in COVID-19 (TCRdb year 2020). About the full investigation: The collaborator samples originated in the United States, Italy and Spain and spanned the acute and convalescent phases of COVID-19. The material from the prospective study consisted of cDNA or gDNA derived from T cells, B-cell-depleted T cells, or PBMCs. Subjects who had been exposed to COVID-19, were actively infected with it, or had recovered from it provided the deeply sampled blood TCRbeta repertoires that made up the dataset. The repertoires were released in a freely available public database intended as a resource for research on the immune response to SARS-CoV-2. Samples were obtained from the ongoing ImmuneRACE study (first 160 participants) and from 1,254 subjects provided by 6 global collaborators. Nearly every sample came with metadata listing a de-identified subject ID, COVID-19 status, age in years and sex. HLA class I and class II types, where available, came from metadata supplied by the sample provider rather than from assay-based typing.

As regards this clone: Its cognate antigen has yet to be identified. Nothing much larger sits one base from this clone, and base qualities are not available.

The study at large found these results: How much clinical and demographic metadata was included differed by source and by participant, and the metadata was provided uncurated.

The immunoSEQ Assay, a bias-controlled multiplex PCR, was used to amplify TCRbeta CDR3 regions from genomic DNA. The source study handled its data this way. Within the assay, amplification of reference gene primers was used to estimate how many nucleated cells each sample contained. To quantify the absolute abundance of each unique TCRbeta CDR3 rearrangement, sequence reads were collapsed and filtered. For each sample, productive Simpson clonality was calculated as the square root of Simpson's diversity index over productive rearrangements. Not all clones reach the TCRdb copy of this immuneACCESS table, which keeps in-frame sequences only. Checked studies attribute under half of the gap to unresolved V genes and leave the rest unexplained. From that table come the V and J calls and clone size; the DNA was used to work out D and trimming. Counted in this sample were more than 300,000 clones; 70% to 90% of them appeared once. Around 5.9% of the sample goes to the ten largest clones.

In the prospective study, participants were about 18 to 90 years old, resided in 20 to 30 geographic areas of the United States, and were enrolled through a virtual design. Cohort assignment in the prospective study relied on participant-reported clinical history from a screening survey and a study questionnaire. Recovered participants in ImmuneRACE Cohort 3 were defined by two consecutive negative NP/OP PCR tests, clearance by a healthcare professional, or resolution of symptoms. Each participant in the prospective study had whole blood, serum and a nasopharyngeal or oropharyngeal swab collected by mobile phlebotomists. Over a roughly 2-month period, participants in the prospective study had the option of providing additional blood draws and questionnaires. Blood samples from the prospective study were shipped frozen or at room temperature prior to DNA extraction. The CDR3 has 15 amino acids, counting the end cysteine and phenylalanine. Only the CDR3 DNA stays, 45 bases, in frame from base 1. V loses 0 bases of germline sequence and J loses 0 bases, and the interval between the two ends is 8 bases. Reading the germline V gene (reference sequence) gives CDR1 LNHNV and CDR2 YYDKDF.

Rearrangement joined TRBV15 to TRBJ2-5; no D gene call is confident. Sequencing was done on a sample of PBMCs or T cells enriched from blood (not recorded which). This receptor was obtained from a woman in her thirties who had recovered from COVID-19. The CDR3 protein: CATSRDRWYQETQYF. The nucleotide sequence reads TGTGCCACCAGCAGAGACAGGTGGTACCAAGAGACCCAGTACTTC.